This is a list of T cell receptor beta chains from one sample in a study of shared T cell receptors in the human thymus. Measured with immunoSEQ multiplex PCR; TCRdb has only the in-frame clones, and not every one. The top ten hold about 0.0098% of the sample, which has 550,000 to 800,000 clones, 70% to 90% seen once. Separately, the same data were catalogued under a study of human thymus T cells.

The specimen was thymocytes. The receptors here all came from a girl under two years old with a congenital heart defect. The CDR3 runs from the conserved cysteine through the conserved F or W. The order of the fields is D gene, J gene, V gene, CDR3 DNA, CDR3 protein. D genes are given only for firm matches.

>TRBD1|TRBJ1-2|TRBV27
TGTGCCAGCAGTCAGGGGGTGGGCTACACCTTC
CASSQGVGYTF
>TRBD1|TRBJ2-7|TRBV27
TGTGCCAGCAGCACCCGATTCCGGGACAGGGGGACCTACGAGCAGTACTTC
CASSTRFRDRGTYEQYF
>.|TRBJ1-4|TRBV5-1
TGCGCCAGCAGCTTGTGGATGGGCAGCCCCAATGAAAAACTGTTTTTT
CASSLWMGSPNEKLFF
>.|TRBJ1-2|TRBV5-4
TGTGCCAGCAGGGACTACGCTAACTATGGCTACACCTTC
CASRDYANYGYTF
>TRBD1|TRBJ2-7|TRBV5-1
TGCGCCAGCAGCCCGGGGACAGGCCGCTACGAGCAGTACTTC
CASSPGTGRYEQYF
>.|TRBJ2-5|TRBV11-2
TGTGCCAGCAGCTTAGTCCGGGGGAAGATCGAGACCCAGTACTTC
CASSLVRGKIETQYF
>.|TRBJ2-2|TRBV7-2
TGTGCCAGCAGCCTTAAACGACAGGCCTCGAACACCGGGGAGCTGTTTTTT
CASSLKRQASNTGELFF
>TRBD1|TRBJ1-3|TRBV28
TGTGCCCACCTCCCAGGGGGCCAGCTCGGAAACACCATATATTTT
CAHLPGGQLGNTIYF
>.|TRBJ2-7|TRBV15
TGTGCCACCAGCAGAGATCGGTACAGGCCAAGCTCCTACGAGCAGTACTTC
CATSRDRYRPSSYEQYF
>.|TRBJ2-4|TRBV28
TGTGCCAGCAGTTCCCCGTCCGACATTCAGTACTTC
CASSSPSDIQYF
>.|TRBJ1-2|TRBV5-1
TGCGCCAGCAGCCCACGGCTCGGGGGGTCGGGTCCCTATGGCTACACCTTC
CASSPRLGGSGPYGYTF
>TRBD2|TRBJ2-3|TRBV19
TGTGCCAGTAGCCGCCCACCTAGCGGTGCGCAGTATTTT
CASSRPPSGAQYF
>.|TRBJ1-1|TRBV5-1
TGCGCCAGCAGTCCAGGGGCGTTATACACTGAAGCTTTCTTT
CASSPGALYTEAFF
>.|TRBJ2-5|TRBV7-8
TGTGCCAGCAGCCCTAAACGCGGGGGCATTGGGGACGAGACCCAGTACTTC
CASSPKRGGIGDETQYF
>TRBD1|TRBJ1-5|TRBV5-1
TGCGCCAGCAGCGTGGGGCCGGGACAGGGAGGCAATCAGCCCCAGCATTTT
CASSVGPGQGGNQPQHF
>.|TRBJ2-5|TRBV5-4
TGTGCCAGCAGCTCCGCCCCACTTCAACAAGAGACCCAGTACTTC
CASSSAPLQQETQYF
>.|TRBJ2-3|TRBV13
TGTGCCAGCAGCCTTCCGGGGGGCACAGATACGCAGTATTTT
CASSLPGGTDTQYF